The present T cell receptor (beta chain) was sequenced within a study of blood T cells in healthy people across ages. The study, taken as a whole, reports: No one knew whether donors had CMV, which possibly confounded expanded clonotype changes. In long-lived donors, naive CD4+ cell counts and diversity exceeded those of aged donors. Per million T cells, the diversity of TCR beta decreased roughly linearly as age advanced.

The length of the CDR3 is 17 residues. The germline CDR1 and CDR2 sequences are LGHDT and YNNKEL (reference sequence). V lost 0 bases to trimming and J lost 0 bases, with 14 bases between them. There were healthy Caucasian individuals from Russia, aged about 6 to 100, serving as donors. In its sample, this clonotype was seen a few times. Its antigen remains unidentified. Primed by a sample-barcoded 5' primer and a J-beta primer mix, a second PCR proceeded for roughly 7 to 12 cycles. One entry per CDR3 protein results from TCRdb running MiXCR on the 5' RACE reads. The table has 600,000 to 650,000 distinct CDR3 sequences, around three fifths seen once.

Sequencing was performed on blood. The sequence came from a man between 60 and 70 years old in good health. V gene TRBV3-1 combines with J gene TRBJ2-5; possibly TRBD2 for D (5 bases). This chain's CDR3 is CASSQDLTRGYQETQYF. CDR3 nucleotide sequence: TGTGCCAGCAGCCAAGATCTCACTAGAGGGTACCAAGAGACCCAGTACTTC.